This paragraph reports one TCR beta chain. Extraction of RNA preceded its reverse transcription into cDNA, which served as the sequencing template. Measured with immunoSEQ multiplex PCR; TCRdb has only the in-frame clones, and not every one. The table lists 150,000 to 200,000 clones, 55% of them singletons, with 4.8% in the top ten. This entry comes from a study of CD8+ T cells in alopecia areata. The CDR3 loop spans 15 amino acids. The germline V gene has CDR1 LNHNV and CDR2 YYDKDF (reference sequence). V dropped 3 bases and J dropped 2; count of bases not matched to a gene: 6. Sequenced sample: CD4+ T cells sorted from blood. This TCR was recovered from a human donor in good health. The chain carries TRBV15 and TRBJ2-7; 8 nucleotides match TRBD2. CDR3 region: CATSSALGGAYEQYF. The DNA of the CDR3 is TGTGCCACCAGCAGTGCCCTCGGGGGGGCCTACGAGCAGTACTTC.